A selection of T cell receptor beta chains follows, all from one sample in a study of T cells expressing NK-cell markers. TCRdb reprocessed the 5' RACE reads, keeping one entry per CDR3 protein, no DNA. Here the sample table reports roughly 390,000 distinct CDR3 sequences. Sequencing input: blood T cells: a sorted CD56 or NKG2C T cell subset, CD4+ or CD8+ T cells, or bulk PBMC T cells (not recorded which). These receptors were collected from a man aged 18-75 years in good health. CDR3s include the opening cysteine and the closing phenylalanine or tryptophan.

v_gene	j_gene	CDR3aa
TRBV5-6	TRBJ2-5	CASSLRTGPTGGTQYF
TRBV3-1	TRBJ2-7	CASSQRGPKGEQYF
TRBV12-3/TRBV12-4	TRBJ2-7	CASSFTVGTYEQYF
TRBV6-2/TRBV6-3	TRBJ2-3	CASSPAFLSTDTQYF
TRBV7-9	TRBJ2-1	CASSFVRGGYNEQFF
TRBV12-3/TRBV12-4	TRBJ1-2	CASSSGSAGYTF
TRBV20-1	TRBJ1-5	CSASPGGGNQPQHF
TRBV28	TRBJ1-5	CASSFPGPGAEQPQHF
TRBV5-1	TRBJ2-4	CASSLGGVKNIQYF
TRBV15	TRBJ2-5	CATSRTGGLEETQYF
TRBV20-1	TRBJ2-7	CSARAGTPSYEQYF
TRBV27	TRBJ2-5	CASRLTAPGDPRETQYF
TRBV7-2	TRBJ2-5	CASSLGISVATQYF
TRBV5-6	TRBJ2-5	CASSLVSTSGKTQYF
TRBV7-2	TRBJ2-5	CASSLAQGTGVEETQYF
TRBV18	TRBJ1-5	CASSLFSGSNQPQHF
TRBV5-1	TRBJ1-1	CASSSGFEGTEAFF
TRBV5-6	TRBJ2-3	CASSRSNTDTQYF
TRBV11-2	TRBJ1-6	CASSPAGRGGNSPLHF
TRBV20-1	TRBJ2-7	CSARDRDRGTREQYF
TRBV6-2/TRBV6-3	TRBJ2-7	CASSYLPTPGLTFSYEQYF
TRBV12-3/TRBV12-4	TRBJ2-7	CASSPLGKRSTGQGVYEQYF
TRBV14	TRBJ1-4	CASSQEGETREKLFF
TRBV10-3	TRBJ2-7	CAISDPDSGYEQYF
TRBV7-2	TRBJ2-1	CASSLAFTTGGPNLRYNEQFF
TRBV2	TRBJ2-1	CASRRDRNTWGSQKYNEQFF
TRBV4-1	TRBJ2-1	CASSQVPGGGGYNEQFF
TRBV30	TRBJ2-2	CAWSDRWRYTGELFF